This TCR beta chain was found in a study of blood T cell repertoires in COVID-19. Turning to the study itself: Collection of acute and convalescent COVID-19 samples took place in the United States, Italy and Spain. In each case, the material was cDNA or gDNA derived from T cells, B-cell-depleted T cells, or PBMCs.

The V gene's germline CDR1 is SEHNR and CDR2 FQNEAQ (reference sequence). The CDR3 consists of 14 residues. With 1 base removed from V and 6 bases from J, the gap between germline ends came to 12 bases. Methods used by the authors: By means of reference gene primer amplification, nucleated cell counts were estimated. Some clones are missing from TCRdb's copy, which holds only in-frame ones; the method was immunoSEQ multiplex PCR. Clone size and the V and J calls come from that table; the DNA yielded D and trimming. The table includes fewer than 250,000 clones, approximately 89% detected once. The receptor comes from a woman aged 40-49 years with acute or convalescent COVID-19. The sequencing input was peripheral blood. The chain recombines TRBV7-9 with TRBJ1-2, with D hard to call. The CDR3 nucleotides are TGTGCCAGCAGCTTAGAAGGTGTCGGGGATGGCTACACCTTC. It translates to CASSLEGVGDGYTF.